This record covers a single T cell receptor beta chain. Its antigen is as yet unknown. This sample was taken from a study of T cell responses to AZD1222 COVID-19 vaccine. Study-level information: Both about-4-week and about-12-week second-dose recipients were combined.

Whole-study results and caveats: At baseline, seropositivity was found in only a handful of AZD1222 recipients.

The V and J ends lost 8 bases and 9 bases respectively, with 14 bases between them. The length of the CDR3 is 13 residues. Germline CDR1 reads MDHEN; CDR2 reads SYDVKM. Profiling relied on immunoSEQ multiplex PCR, and the TCRdb table lists in-frame clones only, not all of them. The sample lists about 110,000 clones, roughly 85% occurring once. The chain recombines TRBV28 with TRBJ1-6; D might be TRBD1 (5 bases). The sequence was collected from an adult in good health. This specimen consisted of peripheral blood, obtained on day 0 of AZD1222 vaccination. Here the CDR3 DNA reads TGTGCCAGCCGAGGGACCCGGGGTTCACCCCTCCACTTT. Amino acids: CASRGTRGSPLHF.